These T cell receptor beta chains were read from a single sample in a study of STAT5B mutations in CD4+ large granular lymphocyte leukemia. TCRdb keeps only in-frame clones here, not all; method: immunoSEQ multiplex PCR. The table lists about 30,000 clones, 70% to 90% of them singletons. The sequenced material came from CD4+ T cells from blood buffy coats. The receptors come from a human donor in good health. CDR3s include the opening cysteine and the closing phenylalanine or tryptophan. The D gene is left open where the match is weak. For some rows the clone size is stated as once, few or many, or as a class when expanded; others skip it.

TRBJ1-6 - - TRBV4-3 CASSHDTAKGSPLHF TGCGCCAGCAGCCACGACACCGCCAAGGGGTCACCCCTCCACTTT
TRBJ1-1 - TRBD1 TRBV6-6 CASSRQGQGNTEAFF TGTGCCAGCAGTCGACAGGGGCAGGGGAACACTGAAGCTTTCTTT
TRBJ2-1 - TRBD2 TRBV11-2 CASSSFGLAGNSTYNEQFF TGTGCCAGCAGCTCCTTCGGGCTAGCGGGGAACTCTACCTACAATGAGCAGTTCTTC
TRBJ2-7 once - TRBV18 CASSLLPEDEQYF TGTGCCAGCTCACTACTACCGGAGGACGAGCAGTACTTC
TRBJ2-7 - - TRBV6-5 CASSISGTASYEQYF TGTGCCAGCAGTATTTCCGGGACGGCATCCTACGAGCAGTACTTC
TRBJ1-1 few - TRBV7-3 CASSLYREMNTEAFF TGTGCCAGCAGCTTATACAGGGAGATGAACACTGAAGCTTTCTTT
TRBJ1-1 - - TRBV19 CASRTRHTEAFF TGTGCCAGTAGGACTCGGCACACTGAAGCTTTCTTT
TRBJ1-1 - - TRBV7-9 CASSLFRDKAFF TGTGCCAGCAGCTTATTCCGGGACAAAGCTTTCTTT
TRBJ2-7 once TRBD1 TRBV4-2 CASSQSAGQGFDEQYF TGTGCCAGCAGCCAGTCGGCGGGACAGGGTTTCGACGAGCAGTACTTC
TRBJ2-1 - - TRBV21-1 CASSTWGLAGNEQFF TGTGCCAGCAGCACGTGGGGACTAGCGGGAAATGAGCAGTTCTTC
TRBJ2-3 - TRBD2 TRBV29-1 CSVERRLAGGPEKDTQYF TGCAGCGTTGAAAGGCGACTAGCGGGAGGGCCTGAGAAAGATACGCAGTATTTT
TRBJ2-1 - TRBD2 TRBV4-3 CASSQQTSGPPYNEQFF TGCGCCAGCAGCCAGCAGACTAGCGGGCCACCCTACAATGAGCAGTTCTTC
TRBJ2-4 - - TRBV6-1 CASSEARMGIQYF TGTGCCAGCAGTGAAGCGCGAATGGGCATTCAGTACTTC
TRBJ1-2 - - TRBV28 CASTLEVGYGYTF TGTGCCAGCACTCTCGAGGTGGGATATGGCTACACCTTC
TRBJ2-1 - TRBD1 TRBV27 CASSLWAGQGGGEQFF TGTGCCAGCAGTTTATGGGCGGGACAGGGGGGTGGTGAGCAGTTCTTC
TRBJ1-1 once - TRBV5-1 CASSWGRRNTEAFF TGCGCCAGCAGCTGGGGACGGAGGAACACTGAAGCTTTCTTT
TRBJ1-2 - - TRBV7-9 CASSLAGREVGYTF TGTGCCAGCAGCTTAGCGGGGAGGGAAGTCGGCTACACCTTC